Listed here is a single T cell receptor (beta chain). The record originates from a study of blood T cell repertoires in COVID-19. How the authors handled the data: Reference gene primers were amplified, and this amplification served to estimate nucleated cell counts. Generated by immunoSEQ multiplex PCR, the TCRdb table keeps only in-frame clones and is missing some. The DNA gave D and trimming, while V, J and clone size come from that table. The sample lists under 150,000 clones, 86% occurring once. This CDR3 comprises 12 residues. Germline V lookup: CDR1 KGHSY, CDR2 FQNENV. V lost 2 bases and J lost 11, with 13 bases in between. The participants were between roughly 18 and 100 years old and came from about two dozen US areas.

Sequenced sample: PBMCs or T cells enriched from blood (not recorded which). V usage is TRBV16 and J usage is TRBJ2-7, with TRBD1 as a possible D gene (6 bases). This receptor was identified in a woman between 45 and 60 years old who had recovered from COVID-19. CDR3 amino acids: CASSQPGTTEYF. Here the CDR3 DNA reads TGTGCCAGCAGCCAACCGGGGACAACGGAGTACTTC.